Below are 32 T cell receptor beta chains sequenced from a single sample in a study of Ad26.COV2.S vaccination and SARS-CoV-2 variants. The assay was immunoSEQ multiplex PCR, and TCRdb's table has in-frame clones only and misses some. The data contain about 94,000 clones, approximately 86% of them singletons. The starting material was peripheral blood, obtained after recovery from COVID-19. The origin of the receptors is a human donor who had recovered from COVID-19.

The rearrangement uses TRBV27 and TRBJ1-1; perhaps TRBD1 as D (5 bases). V dropped 2 bases and J dropped 2 bases, with 15 bases sitting between them. In germline, CDR1 is MNHEY, CDR2 SMNVEV (reference sequence). This CDR3 is built from 16 residues. CDR3 sequence (DNA): TGTGCCAGCAGTTTAAGGGAGACAGTAAGAAACACTGAAGCTTTCTTT. Translating it yields CASSLRETVRNTEAFF.

The gene calls are TRBV7-8 and TRBJ2-7, with TRBD1 identical over 8 bases. J was trimmed by 7 bases and V by 2 bases; bases with no gene match: 10. The CDR3 runs to 15 residues. CDR1 SGHVS and CDR2 FQNEAQ come from the germline V gene. The CDR3 bases are TGTGCCAGCAGCTTAAAGACAGGGGCCCAAGGGGAGCAGTACTTC. It yields the protein CASSLKTGAQGEQYF.

The gene calls are TRBV27 and TRBJ1-3; possible D gene TRBD1, 5 bases. Trimming took off 4 bases at V and 5 bases at J, with 18 bases between the two ends. The CDR3 is 16 residues long. The V gene's germline CDR1 is MNHEY and CDR2 SMNVEV (reference sequence). CDR3 amino acids: CASSSGTVPGRNTIYF. The CDR3 DNA follows: TGTGCCAGCAGTTCGGGGACGGTCCCAGGTCGAAACACCATATATTTT.

The chain links TRBV7-2 to TRBJ1-5; D not certain. The CDR3 has 15 residues. The germline gives CDR1 SGHTA, CDR2 FQGNSA. Trimming cost V 8 bases and J 1 base, with 15 bases left between them. The CDR3 DNA reads TGTGCCAGCTCGAACTCCGTCCAGAGCAATCAGCCCCAGCATTTT. Translated: CASSNSVQSNQPQHF.

The J gene is TRBJ1-2, the V gene TRBV24-1; 7 bases are a match to TRBD1. CDR1 KGHDR and CDR2 SFDVKD come from the germline V gene. V trimming: 6 bases; J trimming: 5 bases; junction bases outside the gene matches: 5. The CDR3 runs to 13 residues. CDR3 DNA sequence: TGTGCCACCAGTCTGTCAGGGGGATATGGCTACACCTTC. Its protein is CATSLSGGYGYTF.

This clone was observed a few times. The CDR3 DNA reads as TGTGCCAGCTCAAGTGAGGTCCATCAGCCCCAGCATTTT. This codes for CASSSEVHQPQHF. The chain recombines TRBV18 with TRBJ1-5, with D unclear. CDR1 and CDR2 from the germline V gene are KGHSH and LQKENI. CDR3 length: 13 amino acids. The V end lost 5 bases, the J end lost 5 bases, and 10 bases lay between the germline ends.

The chain has TRBV11-3 and TRBJ1-4; TRBD1 might be the D (5 bases). Per germline, CDR1 SGHNT and CDR2 YENEEA. Trimming removed 5 bases at V and 0 bases at J, with 10 bases between. This CDR3 comprises 15 residues. The CDR3 sequence: CASSVGGTTNEKLFF. DNA of the CDR3: TGTGCCAGCAGCGTCGGGGGGACAACTAATGAAAAACTGTTTTTT. Filled out from reference TRBV11-3 and TRBJ1-4, the complete variable domain reads EAGVVQSPRYKIIEKKQPVAFWCNPISGHNTLYWYLQNLGQGPELLIRYENEEAVDDSQLPKDRFSAERLKGVDSTLKIQPAELGDSAVYLCASSVGGTTNEKLFFGSGTQLSVL.

The chain is built from TRBV7-9 and TRBJ1-1, with 7 bases that match TRBD1. The CDR3 extends over 13 amino acids. After removal of 5 bases from V and 6 bases from J, the junction contained 6 bases not matched to a gene. Germline-derived CDR1 and CDR2 are SEHNR and FQNEAQ (reference sequence). The CDR3 sequence: CASSKQGLPEAFF. CDR3 coding DNA: TGTGCCAGCAGCAAACAGGGGTTGCCTGAAGCTTTCTTT. The full variable domain, rest sourced from reference TRBV7-9 and TRBJ1-1, is DTGVSQNPRHKITKRGQNVTFRCDPISEHNRLYWYRQTLGQGPEFLTYFQNEAQLEKSRLLSDRFSAERPKGSFSTLEIQRTEQGDSAMYLCASSKQGLPEAFFGQGTRLTVV.

This chain uses TRBV7-9 with TRBJ1-6; D gene unclear. The CDR3 is made up of 14 amino acids. The germline V gene encodes CDR1 SEHNR and CDR2 FQNEAQ (reference sequence). The V gene lost 6 bases and the J gene lost 7 bases, with 13 bases spanning the gap. The DNA of the CDR3 is TGTGCCAGCAGGTCAGGATGGGAGAATTCACCCCTCCACTTT. Its translation: CASRSGWENSPLHF.

The sample holds a few counts of this clone. The CDR3 is CASSQGEPSEQYF. DNA of the CDR3: TGTGCCAGCAGCCAAGGCGAGCCTTCCGAGCAGTACTTC. The genes are TRBV3-1 (or the pseudogene TRBV3-2) and TRBJ2-7; the D is unclear. Germline CDR1 is LGHDT and CDR2 is YNNKEL (reference sequence). Between the trimmed V and J ends, which lost 1 base and 6 bases, there was a span of 10 bases. The CDR3 is 13 residues long.

The chain uses TRBV4-2 and TRBJ2-1; TRBD2 agrees at 13 bases. V lost 1 base, J lost 10 bases, and 13 bases stayed unmatched. This CDR3 comprises 18 residues. Per the germline V gene, CDR1 is LGHNA and CDR2 is YNFKEQ. CDR3: CASSQGPGGLAGVREQFF. In nucleotides, the CDR3 is TGTGCCAGCAGCCAAGGCCCCGGTGGACTAGCGGGAGTGCGCGAGCAGTTCTTC.

The J gene is TRBJ2-2, the V gene TRBV23-1; 11 nucleotides agree with TRBD2. TRBV23-1 is filed as an ORF, its function uncertain. This CDR3 region has 16 residues. The V and J ends lost 6 bases and 6 bases, in that order; junction bases with no gene match: 9. CDR3 region: CASRFSGRDVPGELFF. CDR3 sequence (DNA): TGCGCCAGCAGATTTAGCGGGAGGGATGTGCCCGGGGAGCTGTTTTTT.

This chain connects TRBV5-1 to TRBJ2-6; either TRBD1 or TRBD2 may supply D (5 bases each). The CDR3 extends over 17 amino acids. V lost 1 base and J 0 bases, leaving 11 bases between the germline ends. The germline V gene encodes CDR1 SGHRS and CDR2 YFSETQ. CDR3 nucleotides: TGCGCCAGCAGCTTGAAGGGGACGAGCTCTGGGGCCAACGTCCTGACTTTC. This translates into CASSLKGTSSGANVLTF.

This clone was detected once. The J gene is TRBJ1-1, the V gene TRBV7-2, with 7 nucleotides matching TRBD1. This CDR3 contains 14 residues. The V and J ends lost 4 bases and 5 bases, in that order; junction bases with no gene match: 7. The V gene's germline CDR1 is SGHTA and CDR2 FQGNSA. The CDR3 nucleotides read TGTGCCAGCAGCTCAGGGGGGGCGGGGACTGAAGCTTTCTTT. This gives the protein CASSSGGAGTEAFF.

The V and J genes are TRBV10-3 and TRBJ2-5, with a weak D call TRBD2 (6 bases). Germline values: CDR1 ENHRY, CDR2 SYGVKD. The CDR3 spans 14 residues. With 11 bases removed from V and 2 bases from J, the gap between germline ends came to 18 bases. The CDR3 nucleotides are TGTGCCTCTAATCTCGGAGGGAGACAAGAGACCCAGTACTTC. Its protein product is CASNLGGRQETQYF.

The chain carries TRBV19 and TRBJ2-2; D is ambiguous. The CDR3 extends over 14 amino acids. Trimming cost V 6 bases and J 2 bases, with 10 bases left between them. The germline CDR1 and CDR2 sequences are LNHDA and SQIVND (reference sequence). The CDR3 bases are TGTGCCAGTAGGAATAGCTTTAACACCGGGGAGCTGTTTTTT. Protein sequence: CASRNSFNTGELFF.

The rearrangement joins TRBV27 to TRBJ2-7; maybe TRBD1 (5 bases). The CDR3 is made up of 15 amino acids. Trimming pared 1 base from V and 3 bases from J, leaving 13 bases between. Per the germline V gene, CDR1 is MNHEY and CDR2 is SMNVEV (reference sequence). The CDR3 nucleotides are TGTGCCAGCAGTTTATTTCCCAGGGTAAACTACGAGCAGTACTTC. Its protein product is CASSLFPRVNYEQYF.

The chain employs TRBV11-2 and TRBJ1-1; D is unresolved. The V and J ends lost 0 bases and 4 bases respectively, with 9 bases between them. CDR1 and CDR2 (germline): SGHAT, FQNNGV. This CDR3 has 14 residues. In DNA form, the CDR3 reads TGTGCCAGCAGCTTAGATCTGGGGAGCACTGAAGCTTTCTTT. Its protein product is CASSLDLGSTEAFF.

This chain joins TRBV28 and TRBJ2-2, with a weak D call TRBD2 (6 bases). Germline lookup yields CDR1 MDHEN and CDR2 SYDVKM. CDR3 length equals 15 residues. Trimming left V 2 bases short and J 0 bases short, with 7 bases between. The CDR3 DNA reads as TGTGCCAGCAGTTTAGCGGGGTCGAACACCGGGGAGCTGTTTTTT. It translates to CASSLAGSNTGELFF.

The gene calls are TRBV4-1 and TRBJ1-4; TRBD1 is a possible D gene (6 bases). This CDR3 has 15 residues. V was cut by 4 bases and J by 0 bases, with 9 bases left in between. Germline CDR1 reads MGHRA; CDR2 reads YSYEKL. The CDR3 DNA is TGCGCCAGCAGCCGGACAGCAGCAACTAATGAAAAACTGTTTTTT. As protein: CASSRTAATNEKLFF.

By share of the sample, this clone is medium-sized. The V call is TRBV25-1, the J call TRBJ1-5; 8 positions match TRBD1. Losses at the gene ends were 2 bases for V and 7 bases for J; bases not matched to a gene: 4. Germline V gives CDR1 MGHDK, CDR2 SYGVNS. CDR3 length: 14 residues. In nucleotides, the CDR3 is TGTGCCAGCAGTGAAGCAGGGGGCAGGCAGCCCCAGCATTTT. The encoded protein is CASSEAGGRQPQHF.

V and J are TRBV6-1 and TRBJ1-3, with D unclear. Germline values: CDR1 MNHNS, CDR2 SASEGT. V lost 0 bases to trimming and J lost 3 bases, with 9 bases between them. There are 15 residues in the CDR3. CDR3 protein: CASSEASRVGNTIYF. The CDR3 DNA is TGTGCCAGCAGTGAAGCGAGTAGGGTTGGAAACACCATATATTTT.

The chain combines TRBV27 with TRBJ1-6, with 9 positions matching TRBD1. Trimming cost V 6 bases and J 2 bases; bases outside gene matches: 8. CDR1 and CDR2 from the germline V gene are MNHEY and SMNVEV (reference sequence). The CDR3 sequence is 17 residues long. The CDR3, as DNA: TGTGCCAGCAGAGCCGGGACAGGGAGAACCTATAATTCACCCCTCCACTTT. This encodes CASRAGTGRTYNSPLHF.

The V gene is TRBV27, the J gene TRBJ2-4; TRBD1 or TRBD2 may be the D gene (6 bases each). V lost 6 bases and J 5 bases, leaving 11 bases between the germline ends. Germline CDR1 and CDR2: MNHEY and SMNVEV (reference sequence). The CDR3 consists of 13 residues. CDR3 DNA: TGTGCCAGCAGGGGTAGGGGGGAAAACATTCAGTACTTC. Residues: CASRGRGENIQYF.

The gene calls are TRBV3-1 (or the pseudogene TRBV3-2) and TRBJ2-3; 12 bases align to TRBD2. Germline-derived CDR1 and CDR2 are LGHDT and YNNKEL (reference sequence). V dropped 5 bases and J dropped 0; count of bases not matched to a gene: 12. The CDR3 extends over 19 amino acids. CDR3 loop: CASSTRLAGEGISTDTQYF. DNA of the CDR3: TGTGCCAGCAGCACTCGACTAGCGGGAGAGGGGATTAGCACAGATACGCAGTATTTT.

The chain recombines TRBV5-6 with TRBJ2-5; TRBD2 matches at 9 bases. With 2 bases clipped from V and 7 bases from J, the junction kept 9 bases outside the gene matches. This CDR3 has 15 residues. The germline CDR1 and CDR2 sequences are SGHDT and YYEEEE. The DNA for the CDR3 is TGTGCCAGCAGCTTTAGAGCGACTAGCGGCTCGACCCAGTACTTC. This encodes CASSFRATSGSTQYF.

This clone showed up just a few times. The chain has TRBV19 and TRBJ1-1; 9 nucleotides align to TRBD1. The J segment lost 1 base and the V segment lost 4 bases, leaving 7 bases of the junction unmatched. The CDR3 totals 16 residues. CDR1 and CDR2 from the germline V gene are LNHDA and SQIVND (reference sequence). CDR3 residues: CASSTRGQGPNTEAFF. Written as DNA, the CDR3 is TGTGCCAGTAGTACGCGAGGACAGGGGCCGAACACTGAAGCTTTCTTT.

This clone was seen more than once but under ten times. The chain joins TRBV7-8 to TRBJ2-1, with 11 bases fitting TRBD2. This CDR3 comprises 18 residues. CDR1 and CDR2 from the germline V gene are SGHVS and FQNEAQ. The V segment lost 4 bases and the J segment 6 bases; nucleotides outside the gene matches: 14. DNA for the CDR3: TGTGCCAGCAGCTCCATGGGGACCACTAGCGGGAGAGGCAATGAGCAGTTCTTC. Translation gives CASSSMGTTSGRGNEQFF.

The V call is TRBV7-6, the J call TRBJ2-7; tentative D call: TRBD1 (6 bases). V was trimmed by 3 bases and J by 3 bases, leaving 12 bases between them. The CDR3 contains 14 residues. The germline V gene has CDR1 SGHVS and CDR2 FNYEAQ. Written as DNA, the CDR3 is TGTGCCAGCAGCTTCGGTCCAGGGGACTACGAGCAGTACTTC. The encoded protein is CASSFGPGDYEQYF.

The chain joins TRBV19 to TRBJ1-1; D may be TRBD1 (5 bases). The germline V gene has CDR1 LNHDA and CDR2 SQIVND (reference sequence). Trimming left V 3 bases short and J 8 bases short, with 13 bases between. The length of the CDR3 is 13 residues. CDR3 nucleotides: TGTGCCAGTAGTATGACCCCCAGGGCGGAAGCTTTCTTT. Its protein product is CASSMTPRAEAFF.

This chain joins TRBV6-5 and TRBJ2-6, with D unresolved. Germline lookup yields CDR1 MNHEY and CDR2 SVGAGI. This CDR3 contains 15 residues. The V end lost 6 bases, the J end lost 0 bases, and 9 bases lay between the germline ends. The CDR3 reads CASSRISSGANVLTF. The CDR3 bases are TGTGCCAGCAGCCGAATTAGCTCTGGGGCCAACGTCCTGACTTTC.

The rearrangement uses TRBV5-6 and TRBJ1-4; D perhaps matches TRBD1 (5 bases). The V gene lost 5 bases and the J gene lost 8 bases, with 19 bases spanning the gap. The CDR3 loop spans 15 amino acids. In germline, CDR1 is SGHDT, CDR2 YYEEEE. The CDR3 reads CASSPTGVSNEKLFF. In DNA, the CDR3 is TGTGCCAGCAGTCCAACGGGGGTATCGAACGAAAAACTGTTTTTT.